This TCR beta chain was found in a study of blood T cell repertoires in COVID-19. Study as a whole: Samples representing acute and convalescent COVID-19 were sourced from the United States, Italy and Spain.

Exposed enrollees had met someone with a PCR-confirmed or clinician-diagnosed COVID-19 case at some point within the 2 weeks before study entry. The CDR3 contains 13 residues. The ends were cut back, 6 bases at V and 2 bases at J, with 10 bases in the middle. Germline lookup yields CDR1 MNHEY and CDR2 SMNVEV (reference sequence). As originally analysed: Estimation of nucleated cell counts was performed using reference gene primer amplification. Libraries were prepared by immunoSEQ multiplex PCR; TCRdb keeps only in-frame clonotypes and omits some of them. V, J and clone size are those of that table, while D and trimming were read from the DNA. The sample holds approximately 300,000 clones, more than 90% seen once.

The sequenced sample was PBMCs or T cells enriched from blood (not recorded which). The sequence came from a woman aged 25-40 years who had been exposed to COVID-19. The V call is TRBV27, the J call TRBJ2-5; the D gene is possibly TRBD2 (5 bases). CDR3 bases: TGTGCCAGCAGCTCGACTACTCAAGAGACCCAGTACTTC. It encodes CASSSTTQETQYF.